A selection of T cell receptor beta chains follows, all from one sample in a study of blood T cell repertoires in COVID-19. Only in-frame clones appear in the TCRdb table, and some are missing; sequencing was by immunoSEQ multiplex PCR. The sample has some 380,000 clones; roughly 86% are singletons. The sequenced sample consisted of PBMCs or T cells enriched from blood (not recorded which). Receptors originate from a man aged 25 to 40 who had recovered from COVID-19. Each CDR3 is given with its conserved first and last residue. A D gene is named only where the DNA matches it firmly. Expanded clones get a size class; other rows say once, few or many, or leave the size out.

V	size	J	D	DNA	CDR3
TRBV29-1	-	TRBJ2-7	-	TGCAGCGTTAAACCAGGGTCCGAGCAGTACTTC	CSVKPGSEQYF
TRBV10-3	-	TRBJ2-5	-	TGTGCCATCAGTGAGTCCCAGGGAGAGACCCAGTACTTC	CAISESQGETQYF
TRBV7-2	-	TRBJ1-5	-	TGTGCCAGCAGCTACGCGGTCGAACAGCCCCAGCATTTT	CASSYAVEQPQHF
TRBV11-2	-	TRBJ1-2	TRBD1	TGTGCCAGCAGCTTGGGGAGGGACAGGGTAGGAAACTATGGCTACACCTTC	CASSLGRDRVGNYGYTF
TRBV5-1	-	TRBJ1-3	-	TGCGCCAGCAGCTTATCAGGGGCGATCGGAAACACCATATATTTT	CASSLSGAIGNTIYF
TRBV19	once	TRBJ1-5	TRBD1	TGTGCCAGTAGTACGGTACCGGGACAGGGATATCAGCCCCAGCATTTT	CASSTVPGQGYQPQHF
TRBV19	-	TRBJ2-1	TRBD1	TGTGCCAGTAGCGACAGGGGGGGGAACAATGAGCAGTTCTTC	CASSDRGGNNEQFF
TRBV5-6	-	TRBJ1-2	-	TGTGCCAGCAGCCCCGATAATGGGGCAGGTAACTATGGCTACACCTTC	CASSPDNGAGNYGYTF
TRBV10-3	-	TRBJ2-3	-	TGTGCCATCAGTGAGTGGGACGGGAGCCATACGCAGTATTTT	CAISEWDGSHTQYF
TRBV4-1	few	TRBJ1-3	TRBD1	TGCGCCAGCAGCCCCGAAATCACAGGGGTTTATTCTGGAAACACCATATATTTT	CASSPEITGVYSGNTIYF
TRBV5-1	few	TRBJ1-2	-	TGCGCCAGCAGCTTGTTAACAGGAGACTATGGCTACACCTTC	CASSLLTGDYGYTF
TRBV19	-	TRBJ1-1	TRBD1	TGTGCCAGTAGCGACAGGGTGAACACTGAAGCTTTCTTT	CASSDRVNTEAFF
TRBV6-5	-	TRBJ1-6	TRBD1	TGTGCCAGCAAGCGACAGGGTTGGTCACCCCTCCACTTT	CASKRQGWSPLHF
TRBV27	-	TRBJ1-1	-	TGTGCCAGCAAAAACCAGGGATTCACTGAAGCTTTCTTT	CASKNQGFTEAFF
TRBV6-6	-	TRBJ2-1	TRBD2	TGTGCCAGCAGCCGAGAACTAGCGGGGAGCTCCTACAATGAGCAGTTCTTC	CASSRELAGSSYNEQFF
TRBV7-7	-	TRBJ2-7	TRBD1	TGTGCTAGCAGCTTGGGGGACAGGGGGTCCTACGAGCAGTACTTC	CASSLGDRGSYEQYF
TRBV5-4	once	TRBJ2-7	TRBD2	TGTGCCAGCAGCTTGTTCCTAGCGGGGGGCTACGAGCAGTACTTC	CASSLFLAGGYEQYF
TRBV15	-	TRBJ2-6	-	TGTGCCACCAGCAGAGATCTGGGCAGGGAGGCTGGGGCCAACGTCCTGACTTTC	CATSRDLGREAGANVLTF
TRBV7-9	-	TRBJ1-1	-	TGTGCCAGCACCGCCGAGGCCCTGAACACTGAAGCTTTCTTT	CASTAEALNTEAFF
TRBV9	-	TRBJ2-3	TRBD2	TGTGCCAGCAGCGTAGGGCTAGCGGGGGGCCGAGACACAGATACGCAGTATTTT	CASSVGLAGGRDTDTQYF
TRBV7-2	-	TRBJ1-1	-	TGTGCCAGCAGCTTCCTTTTATCTTCCGGGAACACTGAAGCTTTCTTT	CASSFLLSSGNTEAFF
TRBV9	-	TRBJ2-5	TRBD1	TGTGCCAGCAGCTTCGGACAGGGCCAAGAGACCCAGTACTTC	CASSFGQGQETQYF
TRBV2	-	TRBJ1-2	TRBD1	TGTGCCAGCAGGGAAAGCCGGGACAGGTTCAACTATGGCTACACCTTC	CASRESRDRFNYGYTF
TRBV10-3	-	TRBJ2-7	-	TGTGCCATCAGTGTCTACAGGTCCTACGAGCAGTACTTC	CAISVYRSYEQYF
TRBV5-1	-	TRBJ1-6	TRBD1	TGCGCCAGCAGCTTGTTACAGGGGAATTCACCCCTCCACTTT	CASSLLQGNSPLHF
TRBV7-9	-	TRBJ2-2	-	TGTGCCAGCAGCTTACAACGGGGGTCTTCCGGGGAGCTGTTTTTT	CASSLQRGSSGELFF
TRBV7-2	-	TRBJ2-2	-	TGTGCCAGCAGCTCAACGGGACTGGCGAACACCGGGGAGCTGTTTTTT	CASSSTGLANTGELFF
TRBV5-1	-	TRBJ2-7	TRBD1	TGCGCCAGCAGCTCGCCGACAGGGGGGTCCTACGAGCAGTACTTC	CASSSPTGGSYEQYF
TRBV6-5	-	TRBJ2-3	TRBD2	TGTGCCAGCAGGCAGCCGGGACTAGCGACAGATACGCAGTATTTT	CASRQPGLATDTQYF
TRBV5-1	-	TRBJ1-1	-	TGCGCCAGCAGCTTGGCGGGGGGGGCTCACACTGAAGCTTTCTTT	CASSLAGGAHTEAFF
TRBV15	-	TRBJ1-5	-	TGTGCCACCAGCAAAGACAGGTACCAGCCCCAGCATTTT	CATSKDRYQPQHF
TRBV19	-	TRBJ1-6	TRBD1	TGTGCCAGTTCAGCAGGGGGCTCCTATAATTCACCCCTCCACTTT	CASSAGGSYNSPLHF
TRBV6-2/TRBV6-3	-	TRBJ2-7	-	TGTGCCAGCAGTTCCGGGTCCCTCTCCTACGAGCAGTACTTC	CASSSGSLSYEQYF